The 2 T cell receptor beta chains below all came from one sample that was sequenced in a study of blood T cell repertoires in COVID-19. TCRdb keeps only in-frame clones here, not all; method: immunoSEQ multiplex PCR. The sample has 110,000 to 150,000 clones, about three quarters seen once. Input material: peripheral blood. The source is a woman in her sixties or seventies with acute or convalescent COVID-19.

V gene TRBV27 combines with J gene TRBJ1-2; 7 nucleotides align to TRBD1. The J segment lost 1 base and the V segment lost 2 bases, leaving 7 bases of the junction unmatched. The CDR3 runs 16 residues. Germline CDR1 MNHEY, CDR2 SMNVEV (reference sequence). CDR3 DNA: TGTGCCAGCAGTTTAGCCAGGGGGAATGTTAACTATGGCTACACCTTC. It codes for CASSLARGNVNYGYTF.

This clone occurred a few times. This chain links TRBV4-2 with TRBJ2-7, with a possible D match to TRBD2 (6 bases). CDR3 length equals 18 residues. V was pared by 0 bases and J by 7 bases, with 25 bases between. The V gene's germline CDR1 is LGHNA and CDR2 YNFKEQ. CDR3 nucleotides: TGTGCCAGCAGCCAAGAAGTAGGAACGGGAGCATCCCTCGGAGAGCAGTACTTC. The encoded protein is CASSQEVGTGASLGEQYF.